This T cell receptor (beta chain) is from a study of post-analysis software for immune sequencing data. Across the study: Included courses were relapsing-remitting and secondary progressive multiple sclerosis; progressive-relapsing multiple sclerosis was also included.

Overall study findings and caveats: For normalized Chao1 diversity, multiple sclerosis patients scored significantly lower than controls did. Co-batched samples clustered tightly together by F measure.

The TCR beta cDNA libraries carried unique molecular identifiers. Out of about 1 to 11 million T cells, 470,000 or so cDNA molecules were generated. TCRdb analysed the PCR reads with MiXCR anew, one entry per CDR3 protein. The table shows 650,000 to 850,000 distinct CDR3 sequences, with roughly 50% occurring only once. As concerns this clonotype: Its target is not known.

The receptor's source is a girl between 5 and 17 years old with multiple sclerosis. The sequenced sample was blood.

Here the CDR3 DNA reads TGTGCCAGCAGTTTAAGGGGGGGCGTGGGAAATGAGCAGTTCTTC. This codes for CASSLRGGVGNEQFF. The chain employs TRBV28 and TRBJ2-1; tentatively, D is TRBD2 (7 bases). Germline V gene data show CDR1 as MDHEN and CDR2 as SYDVKM. Deletions cut 2 bases from V and 7 bases from J, with 15 bases between. The CDR3 has 15 amino acids.